The entry that follows covers one T cell receptor beta chain sequence. The assay was immunoSEQ multiplex PCR, and TCRdb's table has in-frame clones only and misses some. This sample has some 14,000 clones, with roughly 80% found just once. V gave up 6 bases and J gave up 1 base; unmatched junction bases: 4. Germline lookup yields CDR1 MGHDK and CDR2 SYGVNS. This CDR3 region has 15 residues. This specimen comes from a study of OX40 agonist ivuxolimab in advanced cancers. The sequence was obtained from an adult with an advanced solid tumor such as melanoma, head and neck, liver or kidney cancer. The sample here was CD4+ or CD8+ T cells sorted from blood, taken in a trial of the OX40 agonist ivuxolimab. The rearrangement uses TRBV25-1 and TRBJ2-2; 8 bases are a match to TRBD1. CDR3 protein: CASSPGTGNTGELFF. The CDR3 DNA follows: TGTGCCAGCAGCCCTGGGACAGGGAACACCGGGGAGCTGTTTTTT.